The entry that follows covers one T cell receptor (beta chain) sequence. Assay: immunoSEQ multiplex PCR; the TCRdb copy retains only in-frame clones and omits some. The data contain 2.5 million or so clones, around nine tenths of them singletons. The data originate from a study of shared clonotypes between healthy human individuals. The CDR3 sequence is 15 residues long. The ends lost 6 bases at V and 4 bases at J; junction bases unmatched: 9. Germline V gives CDR1 MDHEN, CDR2 SYDVKM. This clonotype was sampled from a man younger than 35 in good health. Specimen: naive CD4+ T cells sorted from blood. The subset here: CD45RA+ positively selected. The V gene is TRBV28, the J gene TRBJ1-3; TRBD1 agrees at 7 bases. The CDR3 loop reads CASSPTGKKGNTIYF. The DNA of the CDR3 is TGTGCCAGCAGCCCGACAGGGAAAAAAGGAAACACCATATATTTT.